This T cell receptor beta chain was documented in a study of cytomegalovirus exposure and HLA in healthy donors. With 60 Vbeta and 13 Jbeta primers, the PCR was carried out. This table comes from immunoSEQ multiplex PCR, and its TCRdb copy is limited to in-frame clones, with some not included. Among tens of thousands of clones listed, roughly 78% were seen once. The CDR3 loop spans 10 amino acids. This clone was picked up one time. The chain carries TRBV21-1 and TRBJ1-1. TRBV21-1 is assigned pseudogene status. This receptor was taken from a woman aged 35 to 49 in good health and CMV-seropositive. Sequences were obtained from PBMCs. The CDR3 sequence is CASPNTEAFF. In DNA form, the CDR3 reads TGTGCCAGCCCTAACACTGAAGCTTTCTTT.